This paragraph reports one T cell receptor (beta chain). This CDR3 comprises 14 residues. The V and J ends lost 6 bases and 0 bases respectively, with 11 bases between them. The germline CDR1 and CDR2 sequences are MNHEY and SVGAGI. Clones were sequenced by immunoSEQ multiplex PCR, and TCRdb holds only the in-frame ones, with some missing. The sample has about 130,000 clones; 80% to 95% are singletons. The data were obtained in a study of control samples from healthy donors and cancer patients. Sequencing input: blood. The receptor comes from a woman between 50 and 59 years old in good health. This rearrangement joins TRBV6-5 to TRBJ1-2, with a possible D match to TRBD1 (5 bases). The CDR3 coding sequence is TGTGCCAGCAGCCGAACAGGAGCTAACTATGGCTACACCTTC. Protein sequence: CASSRTGANYGYTF.